Listed here are 3 T cell receptor beta chains from one sample, sequenced in a study of type 1 and type 2 diabetes patients. Amplification started from genomic DNA. Multiplex PCR with 30 forward and 13 reverse primers amplified the TCR beta CDR3. TCRdb processed the multiplex PCR reads anew with MiXCR; each CDR3 protein has one entry. The data hold under 300,000 distinct CDR3 sequences, with around 50% observed a single time. The sample taken for sequencing was peripheral blood mononuclear cells (PBMCs). The receptors stem from a man between 18 and 35 years old with type 2 diabetes.

This rearrangement joins TRBV7-3 to TRBJ2-1; D is unresolved. This CDR3 has 13 amino acids. Deletions cut 4 bases from V and 7 bases from J, with 11 bases between. Looked up from germline, CDR1 is SGHTA and CDR2 is FQGTGA. The CDR3 protein is CASSWGSHNEQFF. CDR3 DNA sequence: TGTGCCAGCAGCTGGGGTTCGCATAATGAGCAGTTCTTC.

In this sample, this clonotype turned up a few times. The chain has TRBV20-1 and TRBJ2-1, with 11 bases lining up with TRBD2. Germline V CDR1 and CDR2: DFQATT, SNEGSKA (reference sequence). Trimming cost V 5 bases and J 9 bases; bases outside gene matches: 6. The CDR3 loop spans 13 amino acids. The CDR3 here is CSAALAGVGEQFF. In DNA, the CDR3 is TGCAGTGCTGCACTAGCGGGAGTGGGTGAGCAGTTCTTC.

The sample holds many counts of this clonotype. The rearrangement uses TRBV2 and TRBJ2-7; D possibly corresponds to TRBD1 (5 bases). V was clipped by 2 bases and J by 5 bases, with 16 bases between them. This CDR3 contains 15 residues. Germline lookup yields CDR1 SNHLY and CDR2 FYNNEI. CDR3 sequence (DNA): TGTGCCAGCAGTGAATCATCCGCCAGGGTCCACGAGCAGTACTTC. Its protein product is CASSESSARVHEQYF.